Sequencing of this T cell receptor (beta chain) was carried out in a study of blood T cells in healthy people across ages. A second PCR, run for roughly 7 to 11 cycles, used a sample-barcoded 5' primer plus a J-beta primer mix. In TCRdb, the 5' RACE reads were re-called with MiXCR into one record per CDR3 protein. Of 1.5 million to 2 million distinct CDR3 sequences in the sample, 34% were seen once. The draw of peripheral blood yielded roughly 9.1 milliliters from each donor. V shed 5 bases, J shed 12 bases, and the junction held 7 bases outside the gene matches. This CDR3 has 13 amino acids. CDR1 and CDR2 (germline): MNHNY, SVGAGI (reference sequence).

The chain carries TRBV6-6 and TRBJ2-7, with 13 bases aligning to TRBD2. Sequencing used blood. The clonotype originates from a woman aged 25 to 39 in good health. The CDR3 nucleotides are TGTGCCAGCAGTCCACTAGCGGGGGGGCCGATGTACTTC. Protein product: CASSPLAGGPMYF.